The 28 T cell receptor beta chains given below trace back to one sample, sequenced in a study of regulatory T cells in long-lasting Graves disease. CDR3-region Arm-PCR and iRepertoire HTBI primers produced the TCR beta libraries. TCRdb re-called the multiplex PCR reads through MiXCR, storing one row per CDR3 protein. The sample lists around 510,000 distinct CDR3 sequences; less than 25% were seen once. Time point: persistent/refractory GD, antithyroid drugs over 5 years with positive TRAb. RNA extracted from PBMCs served as the sequencing template. Sequenced here: peripheral blood mononuclear cells (PBMCs), sampled when the disease was refractory, from a patient treated with antithyroid drugs. Receptor source: a female donor with Graves disease.

This clonotype was seen a handful of times. The chain employs TRBV28 and TRBJ2-1, with D possibly TRBD1 on 6 matching bases. The CDR3 contains 16 residues. Germline CDR1 and CDR2: MDHEN and SYDVKM. V gave up 4 bases and J gave up 9 bases, with 22 bases separating them. For the CDR3, the DNA is TGTGCCAGCAGTTCCCTTCAGGGGCAGGCATCATTTGAGCAGTTCTTC. Translating gives CASSSLQGQASFEQFF.

This chain connects TRBV19 to TRBJ2-2; TRBD1 agrees at 9 bases. Germline V gene sequence: CDR1 LNHDA, CDR2 SQIVND (reference sequence). The CDR3 sequence is 17 residues long. Trimming cost V 4 bases and J 0 bases; bases outside gene matches: 6. CDR3 DNA: TGTGCCAGTAGTAACCTCGGACAGGGGACGAACACCGGGGAGCTGTTTTTT. Protein product: CASSNLGQGTNTGELFF.

This clonotype was seen ten or more times. V and J are TRBV28 and TRBJ2-7, with TRBD2 identical over 7 bases. V was clipped by 1 base and J by 2 bases; unmatched bases: 2. Germline CDR1 is MDHEN and CDR2 is SYDVKM. This CDR3 is built from 14 residues. The CDR3 spells CASSLYGTTYEQYF. CDR3 in DNA: TGTGCCAGCAGTTTATATGGGACTACCTACGAGCAGTACTTC.

This clonotype was counted at least ten times. The chain carries TRBV5-5 and TRBJ2-7, with D unclear. The germline V and J ends were trimmed by 6 bases and 6 bases, with 13 bases remaining between them. Per germline, CDR1 SGHKS and CDR2 YYEKEE (reference sequence). The CDR3 sequence is 12 residues long. CDR3 nucleotide sequence: TGTGCCAGCACCCTTGGAGTAGTCGAGCAGTACTTC. Its translation is CASTLGVVEQYF. The full variable domain, rest sourced from reference TRBV5-5 and TRBJ2-7, is DAGVTQSPTHLIKTRGQQVTLRCSPISGHKSVSWYQQVLGQGPQFIFQYYEKEERGRGNFPDRFSARQFPNYSSELNVNALLLGDSALYLCASTLGVVEQYFGPGTRLTVT.

In its sample, this clonotype was seen many times. The chain links TRBV28 to TRBJ2-7; D gene unclear. Germline V gene sequence: CDR1 MDHEN, CDR2 SYDVKM. The CDR3 totals 12 residues. Trimming took 8 bases from V and 2 from J, leaving 10 bases between them. The CDR3 DNA is TGTGCCAGCGGAGAGACAACCTACGAGCAGTACTTC. This sequence encodes CASGETTYEQYF.

This clonotype was recorded a few times. The gene calls are TRBV30 and TRBJ1-1; D gene uncertain. Germline values: CDR1 GTSNPN, CDR2 SVGIG (reference sequence). V lost 5 bases to trimming and J lost 0 bases, with 10 bases between them. The CDR3 consists of 13 residues. Here the CDR3 DNA reads TGTGCCTGGGCAGGACGGATGAACACTGAAGCTTTCTTT. Residues: CAWAGRMNTEAFF.

This clonotype was seen a few times. This may stem from a read error, because a much larger clone lies one nucleotide away. The rearrangement uses TRBV2 and TRBJ2-7; 7 nucleotides line up with TRBD2. Per the germline V gene, CDR1 is SNHLY and CDR2 is FYNNEI. V dropped 8 bases and J dropped 5; count of bases not matched to a gene: 12. The CDR3 totals 14 residues. The CDR3 sequence is CASSVVGGFHEQYF. Here the CDR3 DNA reads TGTGCCAGCTCTGTAGTGGGAGGGTTCCACGAGCAGTACTTC.

This chain connects TRBV5-5 to TRBJ2-6; D may correspond to TRBD1 or TRBD2 (5 bases each). From germline, CDR1 is SGHKS and CDR2 YYEKEE (reference sequence). This CDR3 is 19 amino acids long. V dropped 4 bases and J dropped 5 bases, with 25 bases sitting between them. The chain's CDR3 is CASSPEAISGAGWANVLTF. As DNA, the CDR3 is TGTGCCAGCAGCCCCGAAGCCATTTCCGGGGCCGGCTGGGCCAACGTCCTGACTTTC. The full variable domain, completed using reference TRBV5-5 and TRBJ2-6, is DAGVTQSPTHLIKTRGQQVTLRCSPISGHKSVSWYQQVLGQGPQFIFQYYEKEERGRGNFPDRFSARQFPNYSSELNVNALLLGDSALYLCASSPEAISGAGWANVLTFGAGSRLTVL.

The chain joins TRBV7-6 to TRBJ2-1; tentatively, D is TRBD1 (5 bases). CDR1 SGHVS and CDR2 FNYEAQ come from the germline V gene. Trimming removed 2 bases at V and 9 bases at J, with 8 bases between. The CDR3 sequence is 12 residues long. The DNA for the CDR3 is TGTGCCAGCAGCTTACTCCAGGGTGAGCAGTTCTTC. Encoded protein: CASSLLQGEQFF.

In this sample, this clonotype turned up a few times. V is TRBV10-3 and J is TRBJ2-7, with 8 bases fitting TRBD2. V was clipped by 9 bases and J by 2 bases; unmatched bases: 12. Germline V lookup: CDR1 ENHRY, CDR2 SYGVKD. The CDR3 is 15 amino acids. CDR3 sequence (DNA): TGTGCCATAACCCGTGGACCAGCGGGAGCCTACGAGCAGTACTTC. Translating gives CAITRGPAGAYEQYF.

The chain recombines TRBV4-1 with TRBJ1-1, with D tentatively TRBD1 (6 bases). The CDR3 is made up of 19 amino acids. Germline values: CDR1 MGHRA, CDR2 YSYEKL. Deletions cut 1 base from V and 5 bases from J, with 26 bases between. The CDR3 sequence is CASSQAAAWPRGRGTEAFF. In DNA form, the CDR3 reads TGCGCCAGCAGCCAAGCGGCGGCGTGGCCACGGGGAAGGGGGACTGAAGCTTTCTTT.

This clonotype was seen only a few times. V and J are TRBV10-3 and TRBJ1-1, with D possibly being TRBD1 (6 bases). From germline, CDR1 is ENHRY and CDR2 SYGVKD. The CDR3 length is 13 residues. Between the trimmed V and J ends, which lost 10 bases and 1 base, there was a span of 13 bases. CDR3 DNA: TGTGCCACAAACACAGGGCCGAACACTGAAGCTTTCTTT. As protein: CATNTGPNTEAFF.

The table lists this clonotype with many counts. The chain has TRBV28 and TRBJ2-7; 9 nucleotides match TRBD1. This CDR3 is 15 amino acids long. The junction had 7 bases not matched to a gene; V was cut back by 2 bases and J by 5 bases. In germline, CDR1 is MDHEN, CDR2 SYDVKM. This CDR3 reads CASSLMGQGSHEQYF. CDR3 DNA: TGTGCCAGCAGTTTAATGGGACAGGGTTCCCACGAGCAGTACTTC.

This clonotype was detected many times. This chain links TRBV28 with TRBJ1-5; 11 positions match TRBD1. Trimming cost V 3 bases and J 6 bases; bases outside gene matches: 10. Germline CDR1 and CDR2: MDHEN and SYDVKM. CDR3 length: 17 residues. The CDR3 protein is CASSFRDRGRSGQPQHF. CDR3 sequence (DNA): TGTGCCAGCAGTTTCCGGGACAGGGGGAGATCGGGTCAGCCCCAGCATTTT.

This clonotype showed up just once. The chain joins TRBV4-1 to TRBJ2-7; D is ambiguous. V dropped 0 bases and J dropped 2 bases, with 11 bases sitting between them. The CDR3 is 15 residues long. CDR1 is MGHRA and CDR2 is YSYEKL in the germline V gene. The DNA of the CDR3 is TGCGCCAGCAGCCAAGAGGGGAATCCAGCCTACGAGCAGTACTTC. As protein: CASSQEGNPAYEQYF.

This clonotype was counted many times. The chain employs TRBV5-1 and TRBJ2-7; no clear D gene. There are 13 residues in the CDR3. The V and J ends lost 2 bases and 5 bases respectively, with 11 bases between them. CDR1 is SGHRS, CDR2 YFSETQ, per germline. The CDR3 loop reads CASSFRWADEQYF. In DNA form, the CDR3 reads TGCGCCAGCAGCTTTCGTTGGGCGGACGAGCAGTACTTC.

The V call is TRBV20-1, the J call TRBJ1-3, with D tentatively TRBD1 (6 bases). CDR1 and CDR2 (germline): DFQATT, SNEGSKA (reference sequence). This CDR3 contains 16 residues. The V gene lost 4 bases and the J gene lost 0 bases, with 16 bases spanning the gap. The CDR3 spells CSATERAGASGNTIYF. The CDR3 DNA sequence: TGCAGTGCTACCGAGAGGGCAGGGGCCTCTGGAAACACCATATATTTT.

This clonotype was recorded a few times. The chain joins TRBV7-2 to TRBJ2-2; a weak D match, TRBD2 (6 bases). V was clipped by 5 bases and J by 1 base, with 11 bases between them. Looked up from germline, CDR1 is SGHTA and CDR2 is FQGNSA. This CDR3 has 15 residues. CDR3 sequence: CASSPAGKNTGELFF. The CDR3 DNA follows: TGTGCCAGCAGCCCTGCGGGGAAGAACACCGGGGAGCTGTTTTTT.

This clonotype was seen repeatedly, ten times or more. This sequence joins TRBV12-3 or TRBV12-4 and TRBJ2-7, with unresolved D. The CDR3 sequence is 13 residues long. V was shortened by 4 bases and J by 4 bases, with 11 bases between the two germline ends. In DNA form, the CDR3 reads TGTGCCAGCAGTTGGACGGATGTTTACGAGCAGTACTTC. Translation: CASSWTDVYEQYF.

This clonotype was seen many times. The chain carries TRBV6-5 and TRBJ2-7; D unclear. The CDR3 extends over 13 amino acids. CDR1 MNHEY and CDR2 SVGAGI come from the germline V gene. Deletions cut 2 bases from V and 2 bases from J, with 7 bases between. The CDR3, as DNA: TGTGCCAGCAGTTACAGGGAAACCTACGAGCAGTACTTC. This codes for CASSYRETYEQYF.

The chain carries TRBV20-1 and TRBJ2-7, with D possibly TRBD1 on 6 matching bases. V lost 5 bases and J lost 3, with 14 bases in between. CDR1 is DFQATT, CDR2 SNEGSKA, per germline (reference sequence). The CDR3 consists of 13 residues. The CDR3 sequence: CSADRQDNYEQYF. CDR3 DNA sequence: TGCAGTGCTGACCGACAGGACAACTACGAGCAGTACTTC.

This clonotype was counted ten times or more. The chain uses TRBV15 and TRBJ1-1; unclear D gene. Trimming cost V 3 bases and J 6 bases, with 11 bases left between them. This CDR3 is 13 amino acids long. CDR1 LNHNV and CDR2 YYDKDF come from the germline V gene (reference sequence). In DNA, the CDR3 is TGTGCCACCAGCAGGGGCACGCAGCCTGAAGCTTTCTTT. It encodes CATSRGTQPEAFF.

The chain combines TRBV5-4 with TRBJ2-1; D is undetermined. Germline V gene data show CDR1 as SGHNT and CDR2 as YYREEE (reference sequence). The V and J ends lost 3 bases and 10 bases respectively, with 17 bases between them. CDR3 size: 14 residues. As DNA, the CDR3 is TGTGCCAGCAGCTCGGTGGCGACCACAACCGAGCAGTTCTTC. The encoded protein is CASSSVATTTEQFF.

This clonotype was counted ten times or more. This chain joins TRBV3-1 and TRBJ1-2; D remains unclear. Per germline, CDR1 LGHDT and CDR2 YNNKEL (reference sequence). The CDR3 runs to 16 residues. V gave up 0 bases and J gave up 4 bases, with 15 bases separating them. CDR3: CASSQDRRITTYGYTF. The CDR3 DNA sequence: TGTGCCAGCAGCCAAGACAGGCGAATTACTACCTATGGCTACACCTTC. Using reference TRBV3-1 and TRBJ1-2 for the parts outside the CDR3, the full variable domain is DTAVSQTPKYLVTQMGNDKSIKCEQNLGHDTMYWYKQDSKKFLKIMFSYNNKELIINETVPNRFSPKSPDKAHLNLHINSLELGDSAVYFCASSQDRRITTYGYTFGSGTRLTVV.

In the case of this clonotype: Sequence at one end of the junction differs from germline and may be a read error. The CDR3 coding sequence is TGTGCCAGCAGTTACGACACGGGGGGCTACGAGCAGTGCTTC. Amino acid sequence: CASSYDTGGYEQCF. The genes are TRBV6-2 or TRBV6-3 and TRBJ2-7, with a possible D match to TRBD2 (7 bases). Germline V gene data show CDR1 as MNHEY and CDR2 as SVGEGT. The CDR3 has 14 amino acids.

The V call is TRBV5-1, the J call TRBJ2-7; D unclear. There are 14 residues in the CDR3. V was pared by 3 bases and J by 2 bases, with 12 bases between. CDR1 SGHRS and CDR2 YFSETQ come from the germline V gene. DNA of the CDR3: TGCGCCAGCAGCTCCGTCGATCCCACCTACGAGCAGTACTTC. Its translation: CASSSVDPTYEQYF. Full variable domain (outside the CDR3, taken from reference TRBV5-1 and TRBJ2-7): KAGVTQTPRYLIKTRGQQVTLSCSPISGHRSVSWYQQTPGQGLQFLFEYFSETQRNKGNFPGRFSGRQFSNSRSEMNVSTLELGDSALYLCASSSVDPTYEQYFGPGTRLTVT.

The table lists this clonotype with many counts. The rearrangement uses TRBV28 and TRBJ1-2; D gene ambiguous. Trimming removed 8 bases at V and 1 base at J, with 26 bases between. CDR3 length equals 18 residues. Germline loops: CDR1 MDHEN, CDR2 SYDVKM. CDR3 loop: CASRALPSAGSLNYGYTF. For the CDR3, the DNA is TGTGCCAGCCGTGCCCTCCCCAGCGCGGGCAGCCTTAACTATGGCTACACCTTC.

This clonotype was observed a handful of times. V gene TRBV19 combines with J gene TRBJ1-4, with D hard to call. Trimming removed 5 bases from V and 3 bases from J, with 10 bases in between. This CDR3 comprises 14 residues. Germline CDR1 and CDR2: LNHDA and SQIVND (reference sequence). The CDR3 here is CASSSGSSNEKLFF. The CDR3 nucleotides read TGTGCCAGTAGTTCTGGCTCTTCTAATGAAAAACTGTTTTTT.